This T cell receptor (beta chain) was identified in a study of T-cell memory formation after mild COVID-19. Study summary: Across donors, TCR clusters were largely donor specific. Study observations and caveats: Later expanders leaned CD4+, whereas clones that contracted between day 15 and 85 were balanced CD4/CD8.

TCRdb re-called the 5' RACE reads with MiXCR, one entry per CDR3 protein. Of hundreds of thousands of distinct CDR3 sequences in the sample, around 15% were seen once. This clonotype was seen more than once but under ten times. Antigen: not known. The CDR3 runs to 15 residues. Per the germline V gene, CDR1 is DFQATT and CDR2 is SNEGSKA (reference sequence). Deletions cut 6 bases from V and 2 bases from J, with 19 bases between. This receptor was identified in a young man who had mild COVID-19 (a few samples of this study predate the infection). Cell type and time point are not known. This chain links TRBV20-1 with TRBJ2-5; D is unresolved. Sequences were obtained from PBMCs or a T cell subset sorted from them (not recorded which). The CDR3 nucleotides are TGCAGTGCCCCCCCACCCACATGGGTGCAAGAGACCCAGTACTTC. This sequence encodes CSAPPPTWVQETQYF.